This TCR beta chain was sequenced in a study of T cells after yellow fever vaccination (dated by TCRdb to between 2018 and 2020). Regarding the complete study: The SMART-Seq v4 Ultra Low Input RNA kit was used to prepare libraries from fractions with low cell numbers. To follow T-cell clones before and after both primary and booster YFV17D yellow fever vaccination, bulk TCR alpha and beta repertoires underwent longitudinal sequencing. Two healthy male donors, one aged 18 to 30 and one aged 30 to 40 years, made up the cohort. Blood was drawn at multiple timepoints before and after primary and secondary immunization, with bulk PBMC replicates and cell subsets isolated.

Overall study outcomes, separate from this receptor: After the booster, most of the clones that had expanded following primary vaccination were detected again (approximately 96% of CD4 and 88% of CD8), which suggests that memory was broadly maintained. Computational filtering was required because FACS-sorted repertoires could contain abundant contaminating clonotypes from the bulk population. Because only two donors were included in the study, the extent to which the findings can be generalized is limited. A small share of clonotypes was detected in both CD4 and CD8 compartments, with the overlap likely arising from convergent recombination. Compared with the primary T-cell response, the secondary T-cell response was faster but weaker, reaching its peak on day 5 rather than on day 15.

What the treatment or condition label conveys for this sample: live attenuated yellow fever vaccine strain. At each blood-draw timepoint, two biological replicates of bulk PBMCs were collected. PBMCs were isolated from peripheral blood using a standard Ficoll-Paque protocol. TriZol was used to extract RNA from bulk PBMCs, CD4 and CD8 fractions, and dextramer-positive and dextramer-negative fractions. TCR cDNA was made using 5'RACE template switching, a step that added a universal primer site and unique molecular identifiers. cDNA synthesis was primed from both the TCR alpha and TCR beta constant segments. Two PCR steps were used to amplify libraries, with sample barcodes and sequencing adapters being added in the second step. Sequencing of libraries was done on Illumina HiSeq 2500 (2x100 bp) or NovaSeq (2x150 bp). As for the original processing: MIGEC handled demultiplexing of reads and collapsing into UMI consensus sequences, while MiXCR performed V(D)J alignment. Vaccine-responding clonotypes were defined with edgeR using replicate PBMC samples, requiring FDR below 0.01 and a log2 fold change above 5 up to day 15. Each bulk clonotype was labeled CD4 or CD8 based on which sequenced repertoire, CD4 or CD8, contained the clonotype at higher abundance. TCRdb passed the public sequencing reads through fastp at Q25 and MiXCR, retaining productive beta sequences. Under each unique CDR3 protein, matching rows form one entry showing the most common genes and DNA. Clone size and V and J calls follow TCRdb, not the original study. A total of some 390,000 distinct CDR3 sequences appear in this sample, around 6.4% of them only once. Over 14% of the sample belongs to the ten largest clones.

In regard to this clonotype: Its antigen target is currently unknown. There are no base qualities to consult, and no much larger clone falls within one base.

The CDR3 measures 15 amino acids from cysteine to phenylalanine. Just the 45-base CDR3 DNA is kept, in frame starting at base 1. The germline V gene encodes CDR1 ENHRY and CDR2 SYGVKD. The V and J ends are trimmed by 5 bases and 6 bases, leaving 17 bases between them. The chain links TRBV10-3 with TRBJ2-1, with a weak D call of TRBD2 (5 bases match). This receptor was identified in a man aged 25-45 years who received the YFV17D yellow fever vaccine. The sequencing used PBMCs, collected 5 days after the yellow fever booster vaccination. The CDR3 region has the sequence CAISLFRGFANEQFF. The nucleotides are TGTGCCATCAGTTTATTCCGGGGATTTGCCAATGAGCAGTTCTTC.